What follows are 4 T cell receptor beta chains derived from one specimen sequenced in a study of blood T cell repertoires in COVID-19. The assay was immunoSEQ multiplex PCR, and TCRdb's table has in-frame clones only and misses some. The data show about 250,000 clones, about 82% seen once. The source material was peripheral blood. Source of these receptors: a woman aged 80 or over with COVID-19, enrolled during active disease.

The rearrangement joins TRBV29-1 to TRBJ2-2; D remains ambiguous. The CDR3 totals 12 residues. V lost 7 bases and J lost 1, with 7 bases in between. The V gene's germline CDR1 is SQVTM and CDR2 ANQGSEA. This CDR3 reads CSAARNTGELFF. The CDR3 region has the DNA TGCAGCGCGGCGCGGAACACCGGGGAGCTGTTTTTT.

The J gene is TRBJ1-2, the V gene TRBV28; unclear D gene. CDR1 MDHEN and CDR2 SYDVKM come from the germline V gene. Trimming stripped 1 base from V and 8 bases from J, with 23 bases between. This CDR3 has 17 residues. Here the CDR3 reads CASSLSVVTTGKGGYTF. The DNA of the CDR3 is TGTGCCAGCAGTTTATCTGTCGTGACAACCGGGAAGGGAGGCTACACCTTC.

This sequence joins TRBV9 and TRBJ2-7; the D is unclear. The CDR3 is 11 residues long. CDR1 is SGDLS, CDR2 YYNGEE, per germline. V gave up 6 bases and J gave up 1 base, with 5 bases separating them. CDR3 residues: CASTPSYEQYV. CDR3 sequence (DNA): TGTGCCAGCACCCCATCCTACGAGCAGTACGTC.

The chain carries TRBV10-3 and TRBJ1-1, with D possibly being TRBD1 (5 bases). This CDR3 contains 17 residues. Germline V gene lookup returns CDR1 ENHRY and CDR2 SYGVKD. Between the trimmed V and J ends, which lost 8 bases and 1 base, there was a span of 23 bases. The CDR3 DNA reads as TGTGCCATCGCTCCGGGTTGGGGTCTGACAGCGAACACTGAAGCTTTCTTT. Its protein product is CAIAPGWGLTANTEAFF.